This T cell receptor (beta chain) comes out of a study of T cell responses to AZD1222 COVID-19 vaccine. Whole-study findings and limits: Dominant CD4 TCR responses targeted spike regions 160-218 and 743-854. Seropositive status at baseline applied to only six AZD1222 recipients. Spike-specific TCR repertoires showed rising breadth and depth after two AZD1222 doses. The donor cohort was predominantly white British with a female majority, and clonal diversity may have been underestimated.

Concerning this clone itself: Its antigen is not identified.

Germline CDR1 and CDR2: SQVTM and ANQGSEA. V was cut by 1 base and J by 9 bases, with 13 bases left in between. The CDR3 contains 13 residues. Sequenced by immunoSEQ multiplex PCR; TCRdb stores in-frame clones only, minus some. This table holds about 150,000 clones, roughly nine tenths found once. The source material was peripheral blood, sampled on day 0 of MenACWY control vaccination. This TCR was recovered from an adult in good health. The chain combines TRBV29-1 with TRBJ1-3; D is perhaps TRBD1 (5 bases). The CDR3 spells CSVEGGVGRTIYF. In DNA, the CDR3 is TGCAGCGTTGAAGGGGGGGTGGGACGCACCATATATTTT.